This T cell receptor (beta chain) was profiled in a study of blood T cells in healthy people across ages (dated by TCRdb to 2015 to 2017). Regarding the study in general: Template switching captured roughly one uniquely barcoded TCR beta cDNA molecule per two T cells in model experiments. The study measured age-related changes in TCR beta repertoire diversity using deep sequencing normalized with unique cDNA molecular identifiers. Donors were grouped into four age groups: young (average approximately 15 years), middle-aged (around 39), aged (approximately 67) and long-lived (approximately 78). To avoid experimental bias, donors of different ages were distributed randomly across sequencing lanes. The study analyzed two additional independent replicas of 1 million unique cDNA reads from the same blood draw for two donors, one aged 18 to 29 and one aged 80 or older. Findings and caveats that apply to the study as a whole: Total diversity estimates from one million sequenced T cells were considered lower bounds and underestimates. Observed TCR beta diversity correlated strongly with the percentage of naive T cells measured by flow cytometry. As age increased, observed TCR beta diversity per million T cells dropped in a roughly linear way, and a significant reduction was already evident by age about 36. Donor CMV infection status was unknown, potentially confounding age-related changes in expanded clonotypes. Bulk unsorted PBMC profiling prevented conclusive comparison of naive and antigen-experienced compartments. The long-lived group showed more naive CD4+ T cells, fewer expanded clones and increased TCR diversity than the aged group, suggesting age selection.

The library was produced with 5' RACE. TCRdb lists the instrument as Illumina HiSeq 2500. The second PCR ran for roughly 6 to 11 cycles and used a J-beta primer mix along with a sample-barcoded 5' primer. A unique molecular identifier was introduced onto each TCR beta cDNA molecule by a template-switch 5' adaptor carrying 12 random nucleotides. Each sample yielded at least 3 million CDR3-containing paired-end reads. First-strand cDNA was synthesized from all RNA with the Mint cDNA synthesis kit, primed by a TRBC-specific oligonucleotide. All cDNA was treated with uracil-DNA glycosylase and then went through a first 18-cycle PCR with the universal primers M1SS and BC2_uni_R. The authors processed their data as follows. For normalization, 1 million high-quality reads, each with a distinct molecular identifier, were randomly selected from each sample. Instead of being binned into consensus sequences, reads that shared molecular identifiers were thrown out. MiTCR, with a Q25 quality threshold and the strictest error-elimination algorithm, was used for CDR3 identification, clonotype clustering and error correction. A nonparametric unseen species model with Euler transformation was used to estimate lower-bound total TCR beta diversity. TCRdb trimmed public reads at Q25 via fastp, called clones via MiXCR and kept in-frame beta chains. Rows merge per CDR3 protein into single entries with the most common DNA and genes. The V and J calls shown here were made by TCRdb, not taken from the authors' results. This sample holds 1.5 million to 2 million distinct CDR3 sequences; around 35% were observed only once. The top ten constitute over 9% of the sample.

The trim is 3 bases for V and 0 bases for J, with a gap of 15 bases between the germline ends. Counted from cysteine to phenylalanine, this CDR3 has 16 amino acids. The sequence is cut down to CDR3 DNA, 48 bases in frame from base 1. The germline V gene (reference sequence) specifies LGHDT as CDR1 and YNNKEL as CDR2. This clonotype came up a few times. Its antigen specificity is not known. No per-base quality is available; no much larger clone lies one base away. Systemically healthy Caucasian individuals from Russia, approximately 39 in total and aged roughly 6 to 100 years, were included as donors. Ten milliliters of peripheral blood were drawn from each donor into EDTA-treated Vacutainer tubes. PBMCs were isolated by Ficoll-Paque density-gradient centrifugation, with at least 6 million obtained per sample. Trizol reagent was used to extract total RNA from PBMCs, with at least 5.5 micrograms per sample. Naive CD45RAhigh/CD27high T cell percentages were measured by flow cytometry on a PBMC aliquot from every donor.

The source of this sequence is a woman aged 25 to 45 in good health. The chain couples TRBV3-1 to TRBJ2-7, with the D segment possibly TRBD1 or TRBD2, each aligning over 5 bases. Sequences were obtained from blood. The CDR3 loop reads CASSHKFGGISYEQYF. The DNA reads TGTGCCAGCAGCCATAAATTTGGGGGTATCTCCTACGAGCAGTACTTC.